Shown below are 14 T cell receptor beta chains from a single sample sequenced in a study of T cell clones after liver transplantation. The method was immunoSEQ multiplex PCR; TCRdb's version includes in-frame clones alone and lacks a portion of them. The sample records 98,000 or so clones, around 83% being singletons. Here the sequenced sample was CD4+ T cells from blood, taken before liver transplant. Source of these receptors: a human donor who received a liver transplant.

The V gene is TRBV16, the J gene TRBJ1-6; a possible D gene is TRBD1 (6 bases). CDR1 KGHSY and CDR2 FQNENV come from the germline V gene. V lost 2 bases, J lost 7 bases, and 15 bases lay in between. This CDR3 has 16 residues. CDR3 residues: CASSQRQGYKNSPLHF. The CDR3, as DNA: TGTGCCAGCAGCCAAAGGCAGGGGTATAAAAATTCACCCCTCCACTTT.

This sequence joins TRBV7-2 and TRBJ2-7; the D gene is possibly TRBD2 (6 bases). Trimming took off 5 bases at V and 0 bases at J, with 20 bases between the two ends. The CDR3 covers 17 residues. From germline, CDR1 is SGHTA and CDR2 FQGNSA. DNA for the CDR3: TGTGCCAGCAGCCCTATGGATAGCGGTATGAGCTCCTACGAGCAGTACTTC. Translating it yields CASSPMDSGMSSYEQYF.

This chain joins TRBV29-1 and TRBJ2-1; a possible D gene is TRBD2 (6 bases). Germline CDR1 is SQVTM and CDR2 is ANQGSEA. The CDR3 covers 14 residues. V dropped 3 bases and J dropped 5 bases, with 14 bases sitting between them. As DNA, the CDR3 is TGCAGCGTTGAGGGTAGCGGCCCCCACAATGAGCAGTTCTTC. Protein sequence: CSVEGSGPHNEQFF.

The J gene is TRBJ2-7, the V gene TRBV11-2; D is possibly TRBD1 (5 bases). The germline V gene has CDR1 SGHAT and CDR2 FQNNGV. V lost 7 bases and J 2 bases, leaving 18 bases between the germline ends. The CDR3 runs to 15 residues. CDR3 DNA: TGTGCCAGCATCCCGGACATCGACAGACCCTACGAGCAGTACTTC. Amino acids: CASIPDIDRPYEQYF.

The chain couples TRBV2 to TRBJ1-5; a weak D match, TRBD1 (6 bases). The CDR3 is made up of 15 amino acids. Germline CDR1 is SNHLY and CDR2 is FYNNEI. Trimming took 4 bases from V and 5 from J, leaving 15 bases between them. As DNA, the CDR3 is TGTGCCAGCAGTGGGACAGTTACCGCCGATCAGCCCCAGCATTTT. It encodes CASSGTVTADQPQHF.

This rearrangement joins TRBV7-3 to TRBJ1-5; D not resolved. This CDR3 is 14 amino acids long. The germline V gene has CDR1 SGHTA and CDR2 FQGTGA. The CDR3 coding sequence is TGTCTCCCCACAAAGGCAGGCCTCGACGAGCCCCAGCATTTT. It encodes CLPTKAGLDEPQHF.

The CDR3 DNA is TGCGCCACCAGACTAGCGGGGCTGTCCCAAGAGACCCAGTACTTC. Its translation is CATRLAGLSQETQYF. The genes are TRBV5-1 and TRBJ2-5, with TRBD2 identical over 11 bases. Trimming took 9 bases from V and 1 from J; bases not matched to a gene: 8. Germline assignment: CDR1 SGHRS and CDR2 YFSETQ. The CDR3 consists of 15 residues.

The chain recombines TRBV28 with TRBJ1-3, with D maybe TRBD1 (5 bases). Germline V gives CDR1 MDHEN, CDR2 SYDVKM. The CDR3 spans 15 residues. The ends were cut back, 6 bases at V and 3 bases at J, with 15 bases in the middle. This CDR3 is CASRFSGLNGNTIYF. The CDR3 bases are TGTGCCAGCAGATTCTCAGGGTTGAATGGAAACACCATATATTTT.

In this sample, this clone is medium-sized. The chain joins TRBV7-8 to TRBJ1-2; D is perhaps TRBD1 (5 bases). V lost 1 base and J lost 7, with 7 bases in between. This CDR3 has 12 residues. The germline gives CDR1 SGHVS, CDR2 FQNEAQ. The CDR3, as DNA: TGTGCCAGCAGCTTAGATGGGGGTGGCTACACCTTC. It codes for CASSLDGGGYTF. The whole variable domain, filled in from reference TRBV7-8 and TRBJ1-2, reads GAGVSQSPRYKVAKRGQDVALRCDPISGHVSLFWYQQALGQGPEFLTYFQNEAQLDKSGLPSDRFFAERPEGSVSTLKIQRTQQEDSAVYLCASSLDGGGYTFGSGTRLTVV.

The CDR3 protein is CASSFKRLTGTEAFF. CDR3 coding DNA: TGTGCCAGCAGCTTTAAGCGGCTGACAGGAACTGAAGCTTTCTTT. The chain employs TRBV5-4 and TRBJ1-1, with a tentative D call TRBD1 (6 bases). CDR3 length: 15 residues. Germline CDR1 reads SGHNT; CDR2 reads YYREEE (reference sequence). V was clipped by 2 bases and J by 5 bases, with 16 bases between them. The full variable domain, rest sourced from reference TRBV5-4 and TRBJ1-1, is ETGVTQSPTHLIKTRGQQVTLRCSSQSGHNTVSWYQQALGQGPQFIFQYYREEENGRGNFPPRFSGLQFPNYSSELNVNALELDDSALYLCASSFKRLTGTEAFFGQGTRLTVV.

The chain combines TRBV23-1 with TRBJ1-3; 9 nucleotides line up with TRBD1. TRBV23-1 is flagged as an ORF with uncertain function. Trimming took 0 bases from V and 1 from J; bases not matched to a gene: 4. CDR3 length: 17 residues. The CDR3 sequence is CASSQSYRGQSGNTIYF. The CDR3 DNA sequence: TGCGCCAGCAGTCAATCCTACAGGGGGCAATCTGGAAACACCATATATTTT.

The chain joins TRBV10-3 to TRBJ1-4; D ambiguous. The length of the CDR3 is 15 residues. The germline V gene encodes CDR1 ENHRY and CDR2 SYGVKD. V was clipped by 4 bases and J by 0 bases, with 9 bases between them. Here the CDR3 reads CAISGGPTTNEKLFF. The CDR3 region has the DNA TGTGCCATCAGTGGAGGTCCCACAACTAATGAAAAACTGTTTTTT.

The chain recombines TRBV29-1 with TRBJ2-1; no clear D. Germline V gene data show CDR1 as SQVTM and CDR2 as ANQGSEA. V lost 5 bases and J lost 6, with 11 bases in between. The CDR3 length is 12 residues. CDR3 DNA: TGCAGCGTTCCAGGACGGAGCAATGAGCAGTTCTTC. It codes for CSVPGRSNEQFF.

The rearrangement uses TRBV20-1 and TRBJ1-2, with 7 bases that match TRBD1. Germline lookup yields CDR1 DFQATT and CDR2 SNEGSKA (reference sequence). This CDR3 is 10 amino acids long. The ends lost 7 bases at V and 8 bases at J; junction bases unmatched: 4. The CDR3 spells CSVRGHGYTF. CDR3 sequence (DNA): TGCAGTGTTAGGGGGCACGGCTACACCTTC.